The clone carrying this T cell receptor (beta chain) was counted between two and nine times. The antigen remains unidentified. This sample stems from a study of T cell responses to AZD1222 COVID-19 vaccine. Study results and limitations: Most donors were white British and more were female, and clonal diversity was possibly underestimated.

Assay used: immunoSEQ multiplex PCR; TCRdb lists only in-frame clones, some missing. The profile shows about 180,000 clones, approximately 94% of them singletons. Per the germline V gene, CDR1 is MGHRA and CDR2 is YSYEKL. Trimming shortened V by 3 bases and J by 7 bases, and 9 bases separated the two germline ends. This CDR3 is built from 12 residues. V usage is TRBV4-1 and J usage is TRBJ1-2, with D hard to call. The sequenced sample was peripheral blood, obtained 28 days after the second AZD1222 dose. The origin of this receptor is an adult who received the AZD1222 COVID-19 vaccine. The CDR3 spells CASSQSGAGYTF. In DNA form, the CDR3 reads TGCGCCAGCAGCCAGTCAGGTGCTGGCTACACCTTC.